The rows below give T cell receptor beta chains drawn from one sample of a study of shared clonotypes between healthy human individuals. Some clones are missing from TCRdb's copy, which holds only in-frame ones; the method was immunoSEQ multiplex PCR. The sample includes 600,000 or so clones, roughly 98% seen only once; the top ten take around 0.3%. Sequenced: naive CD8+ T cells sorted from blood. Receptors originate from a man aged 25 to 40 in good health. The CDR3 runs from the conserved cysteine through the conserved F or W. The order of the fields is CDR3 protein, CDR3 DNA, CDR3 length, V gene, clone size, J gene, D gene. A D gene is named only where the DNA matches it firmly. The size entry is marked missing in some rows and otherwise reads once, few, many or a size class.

CASSPFGLHF TGTGCCAGCAGCCCTTTTGGGCTCCACTTT 10 TRBV14 . TRBJ1-6 .
CASSFSWGQGYEQYF TGCGCCAGCAGCTTTTCTTGGGGACAGGGCTACGAGCAGTACTTC 15 TRBV5-1 . TRBJ2-7 TRBD1
CASSQGGHGSYEQYF TGCGCCAGCAGCCAAGGAGGCCATGGGTCCTACGAGCAGTACTTC 15 TRBV4-1 . TRBJ2-7 .
CASSPGGDTIYF TGTGCCAGCTCACCCGGTGGGGACACCATATATTTT 12 TRBV18 . TRBJ1-3 .
CASSLVDRGDNEQFF TGTGCCAGCAGCTTAGTGGACAGGGGAGACAATGAGCAGTTCTTC 15 TRBV11-2 . TRBJ2-1 TRBD1
CASRELAGGSDEQFF TGTGCCAGCAGGGAACTAGCGGGAGGGTCAGATGAGCAGTTCTTC 15 TRBV2 . TRBJ2-1 TRBD2
CSVEKAGGGETQYF TGCAGCGTTGAAAAAGCGGGAGGGGGAGAGACCCAGTACTTC 14 TRBV29-1 . TRBJ2-5 TRBD2
CASSSGQGRSYEQYF TGTGCCAGCAGCTCGGGACAGGGGAGGTCCTACGAGCAGTACTTC 15 TRBV11-2 . TRBJ2-7 TRBD1
CSVYTSYNEQFF TGCAGCGTCTACACCTCCTACAATGAGCAGTTCTTC 12 TRBV29-1 . TRBJ2-1 .
CASSQDWGGDNWNEQFF TGCGCCAGCAGCCAAGATTGGGGGGGTGACAACTGGAATGAGCAGTTCTTC 17 TRBV4-3 . TRBJ2-1 TRBD2
CASSLAGGGYEQYF TGCGCCAGCAGCTTGGCCGGAGGCGGATACGAGCAGTACTTC 14 TRBV5-1 . TRBJ2-7 .
CASSPGTSAGELFF TGTGCCAGCAGCCCGGGGACTAGCGCCGGGGAGCTGTTTTTT 14 TRBV11-2 . TRBJ2-2 TRBD2
CASSLESIYEQYF TGTGCCAGCAGCTTAGAGTCCATTTACGAGCAGTACTTC 13 TRBV7-6 . TRBJ2-7 .
CASSPVPGSNEQFF TGTGCCAGCAGCCCCGTACCGGGTAGTAATGAGCAGTTCTTC 14 TRBV11-2 . TRBJ2-1 .
CASSLWGNNEQFF TGTGCCAGCAGCTTATGGGGTAACAATGAGCAGTTCTTC 13 TRBV7-2 . TRBJ2-1 .
CASSSGGRGHNEQFF TGTGCCAGCAGCTCGGGAGGCAGGGGGCACAATGAGCAGTTCTTC 15 TRBV7-9 . TRBJ2-1 .
CASSLEPPGAYEQYF TGTGCCAGCAGCTTAGAGCCCCCGGGAGCCTACGAGCAGTACTTC 15 TRBV11-2 once TRBJ2-7 .
CASSLFPAPSSGRDTQYF TGTGCCAGCAGTTTATTCCCGGCCCCTTCAAGCGGGAGGGATACGCAGTATTTT 18 TRBV27 . TRBJ2-3 TRBD2
CASSLGVDEAFF TGTGCCAGCAGCTTAGGGGTGGATGAAGCTTTCTTT 12 TRBV7-9 . TRBJ1-1 .
CASSFRQEFANTGELFF TGTGCCAGCAGCTTTAGGCAGGAGTTCGCGAACACCGGGGAGCTGTTTTTT 17 TRBV5-8 once TRBJ2-2 .
CASSLRRVMGTEAFF TGTGCCAGCAGTTTAAGACGGGTTATGGGCACTGAAGCTTTCTTT 15 TRBV7-9 once TRBJ1-1 .
CASTLRLDGGDTQYF TGTGCCAGCACCTTAAGACTAGATGGGGGAGATACGCAGTATTTT 15 TRBV6-5 . TRBJ2-3 .
CASSHSRGDNEQFF TGTGCCAGCAGCCATTCCAGGGGGGACAATGAGCAGTTCTTC 14 TRBV14 . TRBJ2-1 .
CSVDPRRANTGELFF TGCAGCGTTGACCCGAGAAGGGCGAACACCGGGGAGCTGTTTTTT 15 TRBV29-1 . TRBJ2-2 .
CASSLPGRDEQYF TGTGCCAGCAGCTTACCGGGCAGGGACGAGCAGTACTTC 13 TRBV11-2 . TRBJ2-7 .
CASSDSSGALSGANVLTF TGTGCCAGCAGTGACTCGTCGGGGGCTCTATCTGGGGCCAACGTCCTGACTTTC 18 TRBV6-4 . TRBJ2-6 .
CATSRGDSYNEQFF TGTGCCACCAGCAGAGGAGACTCCTACAATGAGCAGTTCTTC 14 TRBV15 . TRBJ2-1 .
CASSVDEGDGYEQYF TGTGCCAGCAGCGTAGATGAGGGGGATGGCTACGAGCAGTACTTC 15 TRBV9 . TRBJ2-7 .
CASSAGGDSGGYTF TGTGCCAGCAGCGCGGGGGGTGACAGTGGCGGCTACACCTTC 14 TRBV9 . TRBJ1-2 .